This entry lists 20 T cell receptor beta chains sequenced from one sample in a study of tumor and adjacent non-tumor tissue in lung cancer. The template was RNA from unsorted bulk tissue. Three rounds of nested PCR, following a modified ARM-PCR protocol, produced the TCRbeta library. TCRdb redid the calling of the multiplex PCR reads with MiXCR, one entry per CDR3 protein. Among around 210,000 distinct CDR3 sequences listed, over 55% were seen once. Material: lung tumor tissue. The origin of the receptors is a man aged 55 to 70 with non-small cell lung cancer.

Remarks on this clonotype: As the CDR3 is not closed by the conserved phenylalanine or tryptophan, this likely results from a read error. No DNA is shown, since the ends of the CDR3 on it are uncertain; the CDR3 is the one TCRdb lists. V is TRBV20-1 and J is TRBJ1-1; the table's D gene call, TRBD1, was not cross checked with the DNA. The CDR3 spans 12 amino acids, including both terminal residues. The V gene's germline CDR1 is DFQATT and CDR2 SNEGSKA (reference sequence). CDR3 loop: CSALTGGTEIFL.

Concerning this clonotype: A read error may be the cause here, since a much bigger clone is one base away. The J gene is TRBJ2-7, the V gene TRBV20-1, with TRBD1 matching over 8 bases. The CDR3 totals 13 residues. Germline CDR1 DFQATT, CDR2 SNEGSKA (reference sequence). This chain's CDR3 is CSATWDRTYERYF. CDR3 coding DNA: TGCAGTGCTACCTGGGACAGGACCTACGAGCGGTACTTC.

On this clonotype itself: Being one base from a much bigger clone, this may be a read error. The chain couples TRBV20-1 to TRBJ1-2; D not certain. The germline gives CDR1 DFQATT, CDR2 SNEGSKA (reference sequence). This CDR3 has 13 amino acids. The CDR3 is CTARYGGNYGYTF. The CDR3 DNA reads TGCACTGCTAGATACGGAGGGAACTATGGCTACACCTTC.

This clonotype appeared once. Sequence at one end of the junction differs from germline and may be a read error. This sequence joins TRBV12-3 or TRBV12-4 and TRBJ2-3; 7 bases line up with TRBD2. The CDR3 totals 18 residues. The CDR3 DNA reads TGTGCCGGCAGAACTAGTGGGAGGGCCGGTTGGCGCACAGATACGCAGTATTTT. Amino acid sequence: CAGRTSGRAGWRTDTQYF.

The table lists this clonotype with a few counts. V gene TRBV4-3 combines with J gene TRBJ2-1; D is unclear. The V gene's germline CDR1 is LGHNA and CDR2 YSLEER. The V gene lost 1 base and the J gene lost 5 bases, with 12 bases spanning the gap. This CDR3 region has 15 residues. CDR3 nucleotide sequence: TGCGCCAGCAGCCAAGTGCCCTCCGGAGACAATGAGCAGTTCTTC. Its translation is CASSQVPSGDNEQFF.

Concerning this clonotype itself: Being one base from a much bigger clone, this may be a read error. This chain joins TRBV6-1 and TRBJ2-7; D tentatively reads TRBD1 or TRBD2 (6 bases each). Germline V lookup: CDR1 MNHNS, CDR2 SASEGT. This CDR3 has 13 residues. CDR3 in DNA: TGTGACAGCAAAGGGCAGGGGAGGTACGAGCAGTACTTC. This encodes CDSKGQGRYEQYF.

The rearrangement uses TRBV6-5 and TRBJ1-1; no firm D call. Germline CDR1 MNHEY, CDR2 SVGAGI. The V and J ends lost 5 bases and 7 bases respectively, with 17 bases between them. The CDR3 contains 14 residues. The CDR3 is CASSLRADLSEAFF. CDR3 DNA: TGTGCCAGCAGTCTCCGGGCAGACTTAAGTGAAGCTTTCTTT.

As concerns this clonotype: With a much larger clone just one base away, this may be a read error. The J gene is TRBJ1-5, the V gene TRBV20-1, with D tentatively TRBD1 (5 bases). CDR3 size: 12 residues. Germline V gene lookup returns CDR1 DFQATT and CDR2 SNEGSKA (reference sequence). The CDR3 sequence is CSAVSGNQPRHF. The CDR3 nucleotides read TGCAGTGCTGTTTCAGGGAATCAGCCCCGGCATTTT.

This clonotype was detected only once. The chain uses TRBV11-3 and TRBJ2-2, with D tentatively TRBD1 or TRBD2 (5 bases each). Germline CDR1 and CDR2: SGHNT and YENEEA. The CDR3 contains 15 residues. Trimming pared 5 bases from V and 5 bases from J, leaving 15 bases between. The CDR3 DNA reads TGTGCCAGCAGCCCTAAGGGGAGTGGAACCGGGGAGCTGTTTTTT. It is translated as CASSPKGSGTGELFF.

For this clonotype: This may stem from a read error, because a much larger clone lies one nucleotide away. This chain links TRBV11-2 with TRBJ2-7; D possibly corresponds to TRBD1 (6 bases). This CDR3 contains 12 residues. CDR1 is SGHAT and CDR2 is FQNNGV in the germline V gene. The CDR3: CASSEQGYDQYF. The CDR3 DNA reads TGTGCCAGCAGCGAACAGGGCTACGACCAGTACTTC.

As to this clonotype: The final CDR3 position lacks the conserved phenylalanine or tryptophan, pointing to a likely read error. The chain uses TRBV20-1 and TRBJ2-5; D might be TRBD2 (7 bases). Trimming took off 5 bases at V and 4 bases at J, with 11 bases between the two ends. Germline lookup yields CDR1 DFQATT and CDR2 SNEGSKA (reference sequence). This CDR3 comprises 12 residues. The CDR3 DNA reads TGCAGTGCTCGGCGGGGGCGAGAGACCCAGTACGTA. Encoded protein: CSARRGRETQYV.

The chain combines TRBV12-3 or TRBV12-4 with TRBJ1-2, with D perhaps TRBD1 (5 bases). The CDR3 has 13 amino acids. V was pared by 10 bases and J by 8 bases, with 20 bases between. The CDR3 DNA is TGTGCCAACTCCACTGATTTCAGGGAGGGCTACACCTTC. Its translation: CANSTDFREGYTF.

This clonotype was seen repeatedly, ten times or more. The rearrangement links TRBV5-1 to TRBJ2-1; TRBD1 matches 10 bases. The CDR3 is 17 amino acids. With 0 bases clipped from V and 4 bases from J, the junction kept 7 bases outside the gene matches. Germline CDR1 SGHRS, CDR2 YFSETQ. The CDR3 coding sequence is TGCGCCAGCAGCTTGGCCCTTGGACAGGGGGGATACAATGAGCAGTTCTTC. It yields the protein CASSLALGQGGYNEQFF.

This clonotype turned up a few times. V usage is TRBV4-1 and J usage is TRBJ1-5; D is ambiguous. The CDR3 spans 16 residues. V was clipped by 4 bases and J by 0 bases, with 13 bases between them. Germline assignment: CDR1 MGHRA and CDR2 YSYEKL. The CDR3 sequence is CASSPKIMGSNQPQHF. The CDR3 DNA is TGCGCCAGCAGCCCGAAGATCATGGGTAGCAATCAGCCCCAGCATTTT.

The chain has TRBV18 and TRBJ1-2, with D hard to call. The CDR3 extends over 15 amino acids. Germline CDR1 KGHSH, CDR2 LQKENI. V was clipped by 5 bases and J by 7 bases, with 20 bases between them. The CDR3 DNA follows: TGTGCCAGCTCATCAGAGGCAGGCGCCGTAGGTGGCTACACCTTC. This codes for CASSSEAGAVGGYTF.

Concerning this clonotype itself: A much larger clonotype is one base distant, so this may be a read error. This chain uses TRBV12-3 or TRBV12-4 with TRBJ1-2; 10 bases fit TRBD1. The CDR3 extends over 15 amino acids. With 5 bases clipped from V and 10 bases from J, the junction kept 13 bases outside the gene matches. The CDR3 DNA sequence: TGTGCCAGCAGTGGTTGGACAGGGGGATCCGATGACTACACCTTC. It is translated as CASSGWTGGSDDYTF.

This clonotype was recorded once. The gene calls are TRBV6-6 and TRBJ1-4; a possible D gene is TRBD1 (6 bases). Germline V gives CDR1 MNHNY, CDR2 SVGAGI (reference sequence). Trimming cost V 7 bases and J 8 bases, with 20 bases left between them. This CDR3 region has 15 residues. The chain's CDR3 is CASISLGGRGEKLFF. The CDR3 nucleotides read TGTGCCAGCATCTCCCTAGGGGGGAGAGGAGAAAAACTGTTTTTT.

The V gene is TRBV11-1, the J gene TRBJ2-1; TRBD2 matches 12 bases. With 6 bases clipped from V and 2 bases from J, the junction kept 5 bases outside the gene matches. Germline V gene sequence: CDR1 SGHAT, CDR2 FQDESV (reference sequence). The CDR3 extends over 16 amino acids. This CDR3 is CASRRRLAGAYNEQFF. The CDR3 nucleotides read TGTGCCAGCAGGAGACGACTAGCGGGGGCCTACAATGAGCAGTTCTTC. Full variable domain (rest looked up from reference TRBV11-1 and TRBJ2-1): EAEVAQSPRYKITEKSQAVAFWCDPISGHATLYWYRQILGQGPELLVQFQDESVVDDSQLPKDRFSAERLKGVDSTLKIQPAELGDSAMYLCASRRRLAGAYNEQFFGPGTRLTVL.

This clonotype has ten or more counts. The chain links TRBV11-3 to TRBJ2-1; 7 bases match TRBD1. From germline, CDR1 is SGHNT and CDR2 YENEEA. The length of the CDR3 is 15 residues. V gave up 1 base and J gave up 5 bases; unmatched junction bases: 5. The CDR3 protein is CASSLGQGKHNEQFF. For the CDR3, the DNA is TGTGCCAGCAGCTTAGGACAGGGAAAGCACAATGAGCAGTTCTTC.

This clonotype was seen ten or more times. The CDR3 here is CASSRGEANNQPQHF. In DNA form, the CDR3 reads TGCGCCAGCAGCCGGGGGGAGGCTAACAATCAGCCCCAGCATTTT. The chain uses TRBV5-1 and TRBJ1-5; weak D call: TRBD1 (5 bases). This CDR3 is 15 amino acids long. Germline V CDR1 and CDR2: SGHRS, YFSETQ. V lost 4 bases to trimming and J lost 3 bases, with 14 bases between them. The whole variable domain, remainder taken from reference TRBV5-1 and TRBJ1-5, is KAGVTQTPRYLIKTRGQQVTLSCSPISGHRSVSWYQQTPGQGLQFLFEYFSETQRNKGNFPGRFSGRQFSNSRSEMNVSTLELGDSALYLCASSRGEANNQPQHFGDGTRLSIL.